One and the same sample provided the 31 T cell receptor beta chains below, sequenced in a study of blood T cell repertoires in COVID-19. Sequencing was performed with immunoSEQ multiplex PCR; in TCRdb, only in-frame clones are kept and a portion is missing. There are fewer than 85,000 clones in the sample; approximately 85% occur only once, and roughly 5.5% lies in the top ten. Sequenced input: peripheral blood. The source of these receptors is an elderly man with acute or convalescent COVID-19.

V usage is TRBV9 and J usage is TRBJ2-1; 9 nucleotides line up with TRBD2. V lost 3 bases and J lost 3; bases outside the gene matches: 4. The CDR3 sequence is 15 residues long. From germline, CDR1 is SGDLS and CDR2 YYNGEE. The CDR3 coding sequence is TGTGCCAGCAGCGCCTTGACTAGCGGCTACAATGAGCAGTTCTTC. Amino acids: CASSALTSGYNEQFF. Complete variable domain (other parts from reference TRBV9 and TRBJ2-1): DSGVTQTPKHLITATGQRVTLRCSPRSGDLSVYWYQQSLDQGLQFLIQYYNGEERAKGNILERFSAQQFPDLHSELNLSSLELGDSALYFCASSALTSGYNEQFFGPGTRLTVL.

This chain joins TRBV7-2 and TRBJ2-5, with D possibly being TRBD1 (6 bases). Looked up from germline, CDR1 is SGHTA and CDR2 is FQGNSA. The V and J ends lost 0 bases and 7 bases respectively, with 9 bases between them. CDR3 length: 13 amino acids. CDR3 in amino acids: CASSLAQTGTQYF. CDR3 DNA sequence: TGTGCCAGCAGCTTAGCCCAGACAGGGACCCAGTACTTC.

This chain connects TRBV30 to TRBJ2-7, with 11 nucleotides matching TRBD1. This CDR3 contains 13 residues. V lost 0 bases, J lost 6 bases, and 1 base stayed unmatched. Germline V gives CDR1 GTSNPN, CDR2 SVGIG (reference sequence). The CDR3 coding sequence is TGTGCCTGGAGTGTGGGGACAGGGGGCGAGCAGTACTTC. Its protein product is CAWSVGTGGEQYF.

V usage is TRBV7-6 and J usage is TRBJ1-3, with a tentative D call TRBD1 (6 bases). The CDR3 runs 14 residues. V was clipped by 5 bases and J by 3 bases, with 11 bases between them. Looked up from germline, CDR1 is SGHVS and CDR2 is FNYEAQ. The CDR3 loop is CASSPGVSGNTIYF. The DNA of the CDR3 is TGTGCCAGCAGCCCAGGGGTTAGTGGAAACACCATATATTTT.

V gene TRBV3-1 (or the pseudogene TRBV3-2) combines with J gene TRBJ2-1; 14 nucleotides line up with TRBD2. Germline V CDR1 and CDR2: LGHDT, YNNKEL (reference sequence). Germline trimming cut 4 bases from V and 8 bases from J; bases unmatched to any gene: 7. This CDR3 comprises 16 residues. CDR3 coding DNA: TGTGCCAGCAGCCTCGCGACTAGCGGGGGGGCATATGAGCAGTTCTTC. Translating it yields CASSLATSGGAYEQFF.

The chain combines TRBV11-2 with TRBJ1-1; D is possibly TRBD1 (5 bases). CDR1 SGHAT and CDR2 FQNNGV come from the germline V gene. V was pared by 1 base and J by 0 bases, with 9 bases between. The length of the CDR3 is 15 residues. As DNA, the CDR3 is TGTGCCAGCAGCTTAGCCAGGGTCATGAACACTGAAGCTTTCTTT. Amino acids: CASSLARVMNTEAFF.

The chain links TRBV4-1 to TRBJ1-2; D call uncertain. With 1 base removed from V and 4 bases from J, the gap between germline ends came to 13 bases. The CDR3 totals 15 residues. The germline gives CDR1 MGHRA, CDR2 YSYEKL. CDR3 nucleotides: TGCGCCAGCAGCCAAGTGGACGGGAAAAGCTATGGCTACACCTTC. Translation: CASSQVDGKSYGYTF.

V is TRBV5-1 and J is TRBJ2-7, with TRBD1 as a possible D gene (6 bases). Germline-derived CDR1 and CDR2 are SGHRS and YFSETQ. Trimming cost V 0 bases and J 3 bases, with 13 bases left between them. The CDR3 runs 15 residues. In nucleotides, the CDR3 is TGCGCCAGCAGCTTGGATGGGGGCCTCCACTACGAGCAGTACTTC. Its protein is CASSLDGGLHYEQYF.

The DNA of the CDR3 is TGTGCCAGCAGTGAATCGGGGGGCTCCGCGACCCTGGATACGCAGTATTTT. Translated: CASSESGGSATLDTQYF. The chain joins TRBV6-1 to TRBJ2-3, with a weak D call TRBD2 (7 bases). Trimming cost V 2 bases and J 6 bases, with 21 bases left between them. Germline assignment: CDR1 MNHNS and CDR2 SASEGT. This CDR3 is built from 17 residues.

The chain joins TRBV9 to TRBJ2-5, with 8 positions matching TRBD1. The CDR3 covers 17 residues. The trim removed 0 bases at V and 4 bases at J, leaving 11 bases unmatched. Germline CDR1 reads SGDLS; CDR2 reads YYNGEE. The CDR3, as DNA: TGTGCCAGCAGCGTAGGCCTCCAAGGACAGGGAGGAGAGACCCAGTACTTC. Its translation is CASSVGLQGQGGETQYF.

The V call is TRBV19, the J call TRBJ2-5, with 9 bases identical to TRBD1. Germline V CDR1 and CDR2: LNHDA, SQIVND (reference sequence). V was clipped by 5 bases and J by 1 base; unmatched bases: 5. The CDR3 contains 15 residues. CDR3 loop: CASSGTGTTQETQYF. CDR3 bases: TGTGCCAGTAGTGGGACAGGGACCACCCAAGAGACCCAGTACTTC. Using reference TRBV19 and TRBJ2-5 for the parts outside the CDR3, the full variable domain is DGGITQSPKYLFRKEGQNVTLSCEQNLNHDAMYWYRQDPGQGLRLIYYSQIVNDFQKGDIAEGYSVSREKKESFPLTVTSAQKNPTAFYLCASSGTGTTQETQYFGPGTRLLVL.

This chain uses TRBV7-9 with TRBJ1-1, with D unclear. Germline assignment: CDR1 SEHNR and CDR2 FQNEAQ (reference sequence). The V end was cut by 5 bases, the J end by 4 bases, with 8 bases between. This CDR3 is 12 amino acids long. In DNA form, the CDR3 reads TGTGCCAGCAGCGTGGAGAGCACTGAAGCTTTCTTT. As protein: CASSVESTEAFF. Based on the CDR3 plus reference TRBV7-9 and TRBJ1-1, the full variable domain is DTGVSQNPRHKITKRGQNVTFRCDPISEHNRLYWYRQTLGQGPEFLTYFQNEAQLEKSRLLSDRFSAERPKGSFSTLEIQRTEQGDSAMYLCASSVESTEAFFGQGTRLTVV.

The genes are TRBV5-1 and TRBJ2-2; 8 nucleotides align to TRBD1. The CDR3 extends over 16 amino acids. Unmatched junction bases numbered 7, after V lost 4 bases and J lost 2 bases. CDR1 is SGHRS and CDR2 is YFSETQ in the germline V gene. The CDR3 DNA follows: TGCGCCAGCAGCCAGTCAGCAGGGGGCAACACCGGGGAGCTGTTTTTT. Protein product: CASSQSAGGNTGELFF.

The genes are TRBV5-1 and TRBJ1-3; a weak D match, TRBD1 (6 bases). The germline V gene has CDR1 SGHRS and CDR2 YFSETQ. The CDR3 has 15 residues. The V gene lost 0 bases and the J gene lost 7 bases, with 14 bases spanning the gap. The CDR3 protein is CASSLEGGGMNTIYF. The CDR3 DNA reads TGCGCCAGCAGCTTGGAAGGGGGAGGGATGAACACCATATATTTT.

J is TRBJ2-1 and V is TRBV2, with a possible D match to TRBD1 (5 bases). The germline CDR1 and CDR2 sequences are SNHLY and FYNNEI. The CDR3 spans 14 residues. Trimming shortened V by 4 bases and J by 9 bases, and 16 bases separated the two germline ends. CDR3 sequence (DNA): TGTGCCAGCAGTGCCAGACAGAACTTAGGTGAGCAGTTCTTC. Translating it yields CASSARQNLGEQFF.

The rearrangement links TRBV7-9 to TRBJ1-3; weak D call: TRBD1 (5 bases). Germline values: CDR1 SEHNR, CDR2 FQNEAQ (reference sequence). Between the trimmed V and J ends, which lost 5 bases and 3 bases, there was a span of 23 bases. The CDR3 covers 18 residues. The CDR3 nucleotides are TGTGCCAGCAGCCCCTTTATCCGTCCCGGGGGAGGTGGAAACACCATATATTTT. This translates into CASSPFIRPGGGGNTIYF.

This chain links TRBV5-1 with TRBJ1-1, with TRBD1 matching 9 bases. The CDR3 spans 14 residues. In germline, CDR1 is SGHRS, CDR2 YFSETQ. With V trimmed by 3 bases and J by 5 bases, 5 bases remained unmatched. CDR3 in amino acids: CASSSGQGRTEAFF. The CDR3 nucleotides are TGCGCCAGCAGCTCCGGACAGGGGAGGACTGAAGCTTTCTTT.

The chain employs TRBV27 and TRBJ1-5; D is possibly TRBD1 (5 bases). The V gene's germline CDR1 is MNHEY and CDR2 SMNVEV (reference sequence). This CDR3 is built from 14 residues. V gave up 8 bases and J gave up 3 bases, with 14 bases separating them. DNA of the CDR3: TGTGCCAGCGCCCTACGACAGATCAATCAGCCCCAGCATTTT. It translates to CASALRQINQPQHF.

The genes are TRBV4-1 and TRBJ2-3; D might be TRBD1 (5 bases). Trimming cost V 0 bases and J 0 bases, with 13 bases left between them. From germline, CDR1 is MGHRA and CDR2 YSYEKL. The length of the CDR3 is 17 residues. DNA for the CDR3: TGCGCCAGCAGCCAAGATCGGACAACGTCTAGCACAGATACGCAGTATTTT. Translated, it gives CASSQDRTTSSTDTQYF.

V gene TRBV11-3 combines with J gene TRBJ2-7; weak D call: TRBD1 (5 bases). The CDR3 covers 13 residues. From germline, CDR1 is SGHNT and CDR2 YENEEA. Trimming stripped 3 bases from V and 2 bases from J, with 8 bases between. The CDR3 region is CASSFTGTYEQYF. DNA for the CDR3: TGTGCCAGCAGCTTTACAGGCACCTACGAGCAGTACTTC.

This clone was seen once. CDR3 sequence (DNA): TGTGCCAGTAGTATAGAACGCAGGGTAAGCCAGCCCCAGCATTTT. Its translation: CASSIERRVSQPQHF. This chain uses TRBV19 with TRBJ1-5; TRBD1 might be the D (5 bases). This CDR3 is built from 15 residues. Trimming removed 0 bases from V and 7 bases from J, with 13 bases in between. CDR1 is LNHDA, CDR2 SQIVND, per germline (reference sequence). Variable domain in full (rest from reference TRBV19 and TRBJ1-5): DGGITQSPKYLFRKEGQNVTLSCEQNLNHDAMYWYRQDPGQGLRLIYYSQIVNDFQKGDIAEGYSVSREKKESFPLTVTSAQKNPTAFYLCASSIERRVSQPQHFGDGTRLSIL.

The CDR3 DNA reads as TGTGCCATCAGTGAGGCACTAGCGGGAAATAATGAGCAGTTCTTC. It yields the protein CAISEALAGNNEQFF. The chain combines TRBV10-3 with TRBJ2-1; 10 nucleotides match TRBD2. Per the germline V gene, CDR1 is ENHRY and CDR2 is SYGVKD. The CDR3 has 15 amino acids. V was pared by 2 bases and J by 7 bases, with 5 bases of the junction left unmatched.

The CDR3, as DNA: TGCAGCGTTGACTGGCGGACAGGAGCTTTCTTT. Translation gives CSVDWRTGAFF. V is TRBV29-1 and J is TRBJ1-1; 7 nucleotides agree with TRBD1. The CDR3 runs to 11 residues. V lost 3 bases, J lost 10 bases, and 5 bases stayed unmatched. CDR1 and CDR2 (germline): SQVTM, ANQGSEA.

This clone was detected once. This chain connects TRBV28 to TRBJ1-4, with TRBD1 matching 11 bases. This CDR3 is 15 amino acids long. V shed 5 bases and J 7 bases; nucleotides not matched to a gene: 6. CDR1 and CDR2 from the germline V gene are MDHEN and SYDVKM. Here the CDR3 reads CASSVADRGPEKLFF. CDR3 bases: TGTGCCAGCAGTGTAGCGGACAGGGGGCCTGAAAAACTGTTTTTT.

In its sample, this clone was seen a few times. V and J are TRBV5-4 and TRBJ2-7, with TRBD2 identical over 10 bases. After removal of 0 bases from V and 0 bases from J, the junction contained 3 bases not matched to a gene. CDR3 length equals 16 residues. From germline, CDR1 is SGHNT and CDR2 YYREEE (reference sequence). The CDR3 reads CASSLGLAGYSYEQYF. CDR3 coding DNA: TGTGCCAGCAGCTTGGGACTAGCGGGCTACTCCTACGAGCAGTACTTC.

The chain joins TRBV2 to TRBJ2-7; D might be TRBD1 (6 bases). The germline V gene encodes CDR1 SNHLY and CDR2 FYNNEI. Deletions cut 7 bases from V and 2 bases from J, with 15 bases between. The CDR3 is made up of 14 amino acids. CDR3 sequence (DNA): TGTGCCAGCACCCGGACAGCGCTAACCTACGAGCAGTACTTC. This translates into CASTRTALTYEQYF.

This clone was seen just once. The chain employs TRBV28 and TRBJ2-3; D call uncertain. Germline CDR1 is MDHEN and CDR2 is SYDVKM. This CDR3 is built from 15 residues. V lost 6 bases to trimming and J lost 0 bases, with 13 bases between them. CDR3 sequence: CASRTPRKSTDTQYF. The CDR3 DNA reads as TGTGCCAGCAGAACTCCTAGGAAGAGCACAGATACGCAGTATTTT. Full variable domain (missing parts from reference TRBV28 and TRBJ2-3): DVKVTQSSRYLVKRTGEKVFLECVQDMDHENMFWYRQDPGLGLRLIYFSYDVKMKEKGDIPEGYSVSREKKERFSLILESASTNQTSMYLCASRTPRKSTDTQYFGPGTRLTVL.

The rearrangement uses TRBV6-5 and TRBJ1-1; TRBD1 agrees at 9 bases. Germline lookup yields CDR1 MNHEY and CDR2 SVGAGI. V was pared by 5 bases and J by 3 bases, with 7 bases of the junction left unmatched. This CDR3 has 15 amino acids. CDR3 bases: TGTGCCAGCAGTCAATATCGACAGGGGGACACTGAAGCTTTCTTT. This translates into CASSQYRQGDTEAFF.

The chain links TRBV9 to TRBJ2-2; TRBD2 matches 12 bases. The CDR3 is made up of 17 amino acids. Germline CDR1 is SGDLS and CDR2 is YYNGEE. V lost 0 bases and J lost 5; bases outside the gene matches: 5. CDR3: CASSVEVLAGGTGELFF. CDR3 bases: TGTGCCAGCAGCGTAGAGGTCCTAGCGGGGGGGACCGGGGAGCTGTTTTTT.

This clone appeared once. V gene TRBV24-1 combines with J gene TRBJ1-4, with 9 bases matching TRBD1. The CDR3 contains 17 residues. The junction had 7 bases not matched to a gene; V was cut back by 1 base and J by 5 bases. CDR1 and CDR2 from the germline V gene are KGHDR and SFDVKD. This CDR3 reads CATSDFSGTGSNEKLFF. DNA of the CDR3: TGTGCCACCAGTGATTTCTCCGGGACAGGGTCAAATGAAAAACTGTTTTTT.

This clone is a singleton in its sample. The V and J genes are TRBV29-1 and TRBJ2-7; D is unclear. V was shortened by 1 base and J by 1 base, with 8 bases between the two germline ends. This CDR3 is 13 amino acids long. Per germline, CDR1 SQVTM and CDR2 ANQGSEA. The CDR3 DNA reads TGCAGCGTTGAAGTGCACAGTTCCTACGAGCAGTACTTC. Translated, it gives CSVEVHSSYEQYF.